This entry lists 9 T cell receptor beta chains sequenced from one sample in a study of Graves' ophthalmopathy and Graves' hyperthyroidism (dated by TCRdb to the late 2010s). Sequenced using an Illumina HiSeq 2000. For repertoire sequencing, the TCR beta CDR3 regions were amplified from RNA transcripts. The first round of RT-PCR was done with HTBI primers and the Qiagen OneStep RT-PCR kit, and was followed by a second round of multiplex PCR, then size selection and purification. Starting from the raw public reads, TCRdb applied fastp trimming at Q25, assembled clones with MiXCR and retained in-frame beta chains. Each entry merges the rows of one CDR3 protein and shows their most common DNA and genes. Counted in this sample were over 500,000 distinct CDR3 sequences; approximately 22% of them appeared once. The top ten clones comprise approximately 7% of the sample. Source material: peripheral blood. Receptors were obtained from a woman aged 18 to 35 with stable Graves' hyperthyroidism. Some clones in this sample may be carry-over from other donors' samples. Donor details come from another sample of the same person, matched by shared clones.

This clonotype was seen a few times. V gene TRBV12-3 or TRBV12-4 combines with J gene TRBJ2-1; 13 nucleotides agree with TRBD2. The V and J ends lost 5 bases and 10 bases, in that order; junction bases with no gene match: 5. This CDR3 spans 14 amino acids. The CDR3 region is CASSGTSGIYEQFF. CDR3 DNA: TGTGCCAGCAGTGGGACTAGCGGGATTTACGAGCAGTTCTTC.

The DNA of the CDR3 is TGTGCCAGCAGCAAAACGGGGGGGCAAAAACACGAGCAGTACTTC. Translating it yields CASSKTGGQKHEQYF. V is TRBV12-3 or TRBV12-4 and J is TRBJ2-7, with TRBD2 matching over 8 bases. CDR3 length equals 15 residues. The J segment lost 5 bases and the V segment lost 6 bases, leaving 12 bases of the junction unmatched.

This clonotype was detected many times. This chain joins TRBV11-2 and TRBJ1-1, with a possible D match to TRBD1 (5 bases). There are 14 residues in the CDR3. The germline gives CDR1 SGHAT, CDR2 FQNNGV. V was pared by 0 bases and J by 6 bases, with 11 bases between. CDR3 bases: TGTGCCAGCAGCTTAGAACAGGCTCTCTCTGAAGCTTTCTTT. Protein sequence: CASSLEQALSEAFF.

This clonotype was counted a few times. The chain employs TRBV7-8 and TRBJ2-1; D possibly corresponds to TRBD1 (7 bases). Trimming removed 1 base from V and 1 base from J, with 20 bases in between. The CDR3 length is 19 residues. Germline CDR1 SGHVS, CDR2 FQNEAQ. The CDR3 region has the DNA TGTGCCAGCAGCTTAGAATTCCGGGGGCAGGGGGGATCCTACAATGAGCAGTTCTTC. Translating gives CASSLEFRGQGGSYNEQFF.

This chain links TRBV12-3 or TRBV12-4 with TRBJ1-6, with unresolved D. The V end was cut by 5 bases, the J end by 12 bases, with 14 bases between. CDR3 length: 13 residues. The CDR3 is CASSRWEGGPLHF. As DNA, the CDR3 is TGTGCCAGCAGTCGCTGGGAAGGTGGACCCCTCCACTTT.

This clonotype was seen many times. The junction departs from germline at one end; a sequencing error may be responsible. This sequence joins TRBV27 and TRBJ1-1, with D perhaps TRBD1 (5 bases). The CDR3 consists of 16 residues. The germline gives CDR1 MNHEY, CDR2 SMNVEV (reference sequence). CDR3: CASSLYVGGSNTEASF. CDR3 coding DNA: TGTGCCAGCAGTTTATACGTCGGGGGATCGAACACTGAAGCTTCCTTT.

Ten or more counts support this clonotype. This sequence joins TRBV9 and TRBJ1-2, with D possibly being TRBD1 (5 bases). Germline-derived CDR1 and CDR2 are SGDLS and YYNGEE. The CDR3 has 14 amino acids. Trimming shortened V by 6 bases and J by 8 bases, and 20 bases separated the two germline ends. This CDR3 is CASTFRDHLGGYTF. For the CDR3, the DNA is TGTGCCAGCACCTTCCGGGACCATCTTGGAGGCTACACCTTC.

There are many counts of this clonotype. The chain links TRBV7-6 to TRBJ2-5, with 10 nucleotides matching TRBD2. Germline V gene sequence: CDR1 SGHVS, CDR2 FNYEAQ. The CDR3 is made up of 17 amino acids. The V and J ends lost 0 bases and 5 bases, in that order; junction bases with no gene match: 9. This CDR3 reads CASSLALLAGGGETQYF. Here the CDR3 DNA reads TGTGCCAGCAGCTTAGCCCTGTTAGCGGGGGGCGGGGAGACCCAGTACTTC.

This clonotype has at least ten counts. The junction departs from the called germline gene at one end, perhaps through a read error. The rearrangement links TRBV18 to TRBJ2-5, with 9 bases aligning to TRBD2. Germline V gene lookup returns CDR1 KGHSH and CDR2 LQKENI. The CDR3 has 14 residues. The CDR3 region has the DNA TGTGCCAGCTCCCCACCACTAGCGGGAGAGACCCAGTACTTC. It is translated as CASSPPLAGETQYF.